This TCR beta chain appears in the sequencing data of a study of T cell repertoires in cytomegalovirus infection. Study as a whole: Recently described HLA-C-restricted plus well-studied HLA-B-restricted CMV epitopes were used. Both CMV infection and a matching HLA type were indicated by public TCR beta signatures.

General study results and limits: Of the TCR beta families, the public ones yielded a cumulative frequency that identified carriers of CMV plus the relevant HLA. CMV-specific TCR beta clonotypes restricted by HLA-C were the ones dominating the ex vivo response.

The CDR3 has 16 amino acids. CDR1 and CDR2 (germline): LNHNV, YYDKDF (reference sequence). Between the trimmed V and J ends, which lost 3 bases and 5 bases, there was a span of 17 bases. This clonotype was counted only a few times. The antigen remains unidentified. Each CDR3 protein is one row after TCRdb ran MiXCR on the reads. The sample lists 640,000 or so distinct CDR3 sequences, around 35% occurring once. The sequence came from a human donor in good health (CMV status not recorded). Some clones in this sample may be carry-over from other donors' samples. The rearrangement joins TRBV15 to TRBJ1-5; no firm D call. Sequences were derived from cultured PBMCs, sampled from culture after CMV antigen stimulation. The CDR3: CATSSDTYYVHQPQHF. The CDR3 bases are TGTGCCACCAGCAGTGACACATACTATGTGCATCAGCCCCAGCATTTT.